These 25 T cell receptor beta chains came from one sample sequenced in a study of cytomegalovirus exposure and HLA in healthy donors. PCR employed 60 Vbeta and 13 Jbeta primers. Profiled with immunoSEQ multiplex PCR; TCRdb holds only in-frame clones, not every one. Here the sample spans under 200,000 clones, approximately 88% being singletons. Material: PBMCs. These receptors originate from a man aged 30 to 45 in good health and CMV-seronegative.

The CDR3: CASTQQAVGPQHF. The CDR3 DNA sequence: TGTGCCAGCACTCAACAGGCGGTCGGGCCCCAGCATTTT. The gene calls are TRBV6-1 and TRBJ1-5; tentative D call: TRBD1 (5 bases). In germline, CDR1 is MNHNS, CDR2 SASEGT. Deletions cut 7 bases from V and 9 bases from J, with 16 bases between. The CDR3 is 13 residues long.

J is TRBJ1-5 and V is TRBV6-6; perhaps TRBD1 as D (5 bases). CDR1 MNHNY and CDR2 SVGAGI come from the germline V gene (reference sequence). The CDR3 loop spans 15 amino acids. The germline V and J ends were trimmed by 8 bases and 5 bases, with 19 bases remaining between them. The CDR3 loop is CASGSSGQGDQPQHF. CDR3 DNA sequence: TGTGCCAGCGGTTCCTCGGGGCAGGGCGATCAGCCCCAGCATTTT.

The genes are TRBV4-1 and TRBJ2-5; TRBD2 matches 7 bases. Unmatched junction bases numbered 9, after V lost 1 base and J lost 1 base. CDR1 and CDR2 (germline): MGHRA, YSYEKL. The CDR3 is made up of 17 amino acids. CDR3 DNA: TGCGCCAGCAGCCAAGCTAGTGGAGCGGGGCCCCAAGAGACCCAGTACTTC. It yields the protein CASSQASGAGPQETQYF.

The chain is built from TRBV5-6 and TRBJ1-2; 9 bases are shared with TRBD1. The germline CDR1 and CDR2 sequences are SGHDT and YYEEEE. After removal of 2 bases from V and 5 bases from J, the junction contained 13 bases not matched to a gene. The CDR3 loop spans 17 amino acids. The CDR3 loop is CASSFTGTGRIRYGYTF. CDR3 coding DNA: TGTGCCAGCAGCTTTACCGGGACAGGGCGGATTAGATATGGCTACACCTTC.

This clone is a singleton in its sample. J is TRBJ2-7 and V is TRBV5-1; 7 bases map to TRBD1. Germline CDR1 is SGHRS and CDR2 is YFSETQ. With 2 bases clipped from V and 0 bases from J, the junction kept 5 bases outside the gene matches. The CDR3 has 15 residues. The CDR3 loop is CASSFLGGSSYEQYF. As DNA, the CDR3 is TGCGCCAGCAGCTTTTTAGGGGGCTCCTCCTACGAGCAGTACTTC.

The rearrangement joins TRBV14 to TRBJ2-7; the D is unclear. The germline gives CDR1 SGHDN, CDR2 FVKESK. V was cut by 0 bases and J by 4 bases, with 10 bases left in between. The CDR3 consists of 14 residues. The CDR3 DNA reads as TGTGCCAGCAGCCAAGAATTAGTTCGATACGAGCAGTACTTC. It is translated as CASSQELVRYEQYF.

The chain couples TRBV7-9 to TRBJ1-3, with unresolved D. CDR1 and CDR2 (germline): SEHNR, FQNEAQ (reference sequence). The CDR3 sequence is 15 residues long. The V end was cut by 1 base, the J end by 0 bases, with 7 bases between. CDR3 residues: CASSLGRLSGNTIYF. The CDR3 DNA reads TGTGCCAGCAGCTTAGGGAGACTCTCTGGAAACACCATATATTTT.

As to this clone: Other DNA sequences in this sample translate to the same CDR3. The CDR3 loop is CASNVDRGRFGQPQHF. CDR3 sequence (DNA): TGTGCCAGCAACGTGGACAGGGGGCGCTTCGGCCAGCCCCAGCATTTT. The chain couples TRBV18 to TRBJ1-5, with 11 nucleotides matching TRBD1. V lost 8 bases, J lost 7 bases, and 13 bases stayed unmatched. The CDR3 runs 16 residues. Germline values: CDR1 KGHSH, CDR2 LQKENI. Variable domain in full (rest from reference TRBV18 and TRBJ1-5): NAGVMQNPRHLVRRRGQEARLRCSPMKGHSHVYWYRQLPEEGLKFMVYLQKENIIDESGMPKERFSAEFPKEGPSILRIQQVVRGDSAAYFCASNVDRGRFGQPQHFGDGTRLSIL.

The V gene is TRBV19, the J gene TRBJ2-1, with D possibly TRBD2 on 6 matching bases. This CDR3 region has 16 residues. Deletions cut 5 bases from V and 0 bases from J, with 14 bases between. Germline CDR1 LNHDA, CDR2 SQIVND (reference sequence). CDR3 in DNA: TGTGCCAGTAGTGCGACTAGTGTGAGCTCCTACAATGAGCAGTTCTTC. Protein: CASSATSVSSYNEQFF.

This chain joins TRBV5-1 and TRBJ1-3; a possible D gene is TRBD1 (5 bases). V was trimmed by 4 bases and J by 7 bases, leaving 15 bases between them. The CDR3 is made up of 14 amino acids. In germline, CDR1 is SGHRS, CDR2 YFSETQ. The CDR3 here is CASSITGRGNTIYF. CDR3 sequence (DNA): TGCGCCAGCAGCATTACGGGACGGGGGAACACCATATATTTT.

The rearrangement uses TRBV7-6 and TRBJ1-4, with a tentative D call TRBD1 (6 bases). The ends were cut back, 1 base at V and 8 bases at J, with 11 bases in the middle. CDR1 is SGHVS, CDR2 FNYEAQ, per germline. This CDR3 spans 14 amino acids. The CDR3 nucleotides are TGTGCCAGCAGCTTAGGACAGGTGGGGGAAAAACTGTTTTTT. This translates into CASSLGQVGEKLFF.

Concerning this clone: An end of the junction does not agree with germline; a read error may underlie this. The CDR3 loop is CASCDRQGLGYTF. The CDR3 DNA reads TGTGCCAGCTGTGATCGGCAGGGGCTCGGCTACACCTTC. The V call is TRBV2, the J call TRBJ1-2; TRBD1 might be the D (6 bases). This CDR3 spans 13 amino acids. CDR1 is SNHLY and CDR2 is FYNNEI in the germline V gene. The full variable domain, its missing parts supplied by reference TRBV2 and TRBJ1-2, is EPEVTQTPSHQVTQMGQEVILRCVPISNHLYFYWYRQILGQKVEFLVSFYNNEISEKSEIFDDQFSVERPDGSNFTLKIRSTKLEDSAMYFCASCDRQGLGYTFGSGTRLTVV.

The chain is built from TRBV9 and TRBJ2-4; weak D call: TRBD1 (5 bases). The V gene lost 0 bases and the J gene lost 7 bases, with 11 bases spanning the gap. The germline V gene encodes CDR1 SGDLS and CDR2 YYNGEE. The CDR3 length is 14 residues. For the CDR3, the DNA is TGTGCCAGCAGCGTAGACTCAGGGATTAACATTCAGTACTTC. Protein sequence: CASSVDSGINIQYF.

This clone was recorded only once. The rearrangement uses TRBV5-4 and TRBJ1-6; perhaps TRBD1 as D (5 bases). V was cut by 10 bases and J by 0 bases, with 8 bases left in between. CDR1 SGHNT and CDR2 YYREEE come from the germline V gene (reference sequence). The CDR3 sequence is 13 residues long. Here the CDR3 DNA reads TGTGCCGGACAAAGCTCCTATAATTCACCCCTCCACTTT. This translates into CAGQSSYNSPLHF.

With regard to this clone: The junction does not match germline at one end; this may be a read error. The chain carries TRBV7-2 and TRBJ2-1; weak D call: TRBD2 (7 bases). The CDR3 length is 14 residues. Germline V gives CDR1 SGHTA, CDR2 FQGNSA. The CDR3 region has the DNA TGTGCCAGCACCTTAAGGGGGGGGTACAATGAGCAGTTCTTC. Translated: CASTLRGGYNEQFF.

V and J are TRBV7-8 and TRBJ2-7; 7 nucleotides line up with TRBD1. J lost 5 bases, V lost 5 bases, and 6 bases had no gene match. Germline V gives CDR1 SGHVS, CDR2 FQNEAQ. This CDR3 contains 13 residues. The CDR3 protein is CASSGRQGDEQYF. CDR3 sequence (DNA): TGTGCCAGCAGCGGTAGGCAGGGGGACGAGCAGTACTTC.

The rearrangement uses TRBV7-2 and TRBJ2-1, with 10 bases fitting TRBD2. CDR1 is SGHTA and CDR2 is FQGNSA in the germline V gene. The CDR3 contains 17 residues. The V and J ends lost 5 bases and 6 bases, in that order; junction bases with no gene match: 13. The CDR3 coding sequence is TGTGCCAGCAGCAAAAGGACTAGCGGCTGGGGATCCAATGAGCAGTTCTTC. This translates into CASSKRTSGWGSNEQFF. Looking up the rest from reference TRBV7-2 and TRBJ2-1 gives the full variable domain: GAGVSQSPSNKVTEKGKDVELRCDPISGHTALYWYRQSLGQGLEFLIYFQGNSAPDKSGLPSDRFSAERTGGSVSTLTIQRTQQEDSAVYLCASSKRTSGWGSNEQFFGPGTRLTVL.

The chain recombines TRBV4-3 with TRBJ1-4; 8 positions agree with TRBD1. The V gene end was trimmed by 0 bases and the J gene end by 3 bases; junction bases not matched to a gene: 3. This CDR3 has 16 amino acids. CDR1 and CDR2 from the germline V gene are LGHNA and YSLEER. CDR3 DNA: TGCGCCAGCAGCCAAGAGGCGACAGGGGCTAATGAAAAACTGTTTTTT. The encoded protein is CASSQEATGANEKLFF.

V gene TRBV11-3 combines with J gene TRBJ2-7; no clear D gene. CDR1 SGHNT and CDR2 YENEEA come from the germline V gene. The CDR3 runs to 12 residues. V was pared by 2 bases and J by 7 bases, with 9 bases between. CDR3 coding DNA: TGTGCCAGCAGCTTACCAGCGAGTGAGCAGTACTTC. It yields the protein CASSLPASEQYF.

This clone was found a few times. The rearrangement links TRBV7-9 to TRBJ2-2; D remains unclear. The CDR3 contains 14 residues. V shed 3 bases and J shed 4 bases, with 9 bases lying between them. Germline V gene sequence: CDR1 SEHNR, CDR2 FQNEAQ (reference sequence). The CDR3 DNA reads TGTGCCAGCAGCTTGGTGGGCACCACCGGGGAGCTGTTTTTT. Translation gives CASSLVGTTGELFF.

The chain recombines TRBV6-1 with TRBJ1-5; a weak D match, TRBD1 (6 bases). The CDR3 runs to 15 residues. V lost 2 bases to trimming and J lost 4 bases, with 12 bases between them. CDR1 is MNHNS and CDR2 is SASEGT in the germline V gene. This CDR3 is CASSERGGSNQPQHF. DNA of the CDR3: TGTGCCAGCAGTGAAAGGGGGGGGTCGAATCAGCCCCAGCATTTT.

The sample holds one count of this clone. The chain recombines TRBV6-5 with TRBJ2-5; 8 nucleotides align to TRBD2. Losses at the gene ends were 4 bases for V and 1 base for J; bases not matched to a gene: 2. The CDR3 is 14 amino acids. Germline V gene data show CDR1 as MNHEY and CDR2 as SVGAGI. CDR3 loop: CASSLTSAQETQYF. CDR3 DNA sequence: TGTGCCAGCAGTTTGACTAGCGCCCAAGAGACCCAGTACTTC.

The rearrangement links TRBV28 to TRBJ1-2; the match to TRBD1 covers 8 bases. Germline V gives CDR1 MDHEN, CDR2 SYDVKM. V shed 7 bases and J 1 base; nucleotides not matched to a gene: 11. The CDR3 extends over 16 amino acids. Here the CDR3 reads CASTPLGQGINYGYTF. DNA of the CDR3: TGTGCCAGCACTCCCCTCGGACAGGGTATTAACTATGGCTACACCTTC.

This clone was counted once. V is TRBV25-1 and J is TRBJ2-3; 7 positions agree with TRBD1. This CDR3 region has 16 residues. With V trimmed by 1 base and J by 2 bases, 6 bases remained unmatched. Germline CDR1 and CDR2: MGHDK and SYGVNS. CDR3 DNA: TGTGCCAGCAGTGAATGGGGCAGGGGGTCCACAGATACGCAGTATTTT. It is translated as CASSEWGRGSTDTQYF.

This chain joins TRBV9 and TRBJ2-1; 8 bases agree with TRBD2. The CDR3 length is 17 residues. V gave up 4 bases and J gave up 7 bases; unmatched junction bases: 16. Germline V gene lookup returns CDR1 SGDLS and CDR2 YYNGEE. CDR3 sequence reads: CASSSIPGPGGRNEQFF. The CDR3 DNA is TGTGCCAGCAGCTCAATTCCGGGACCGGGGGGGAGGAATGAGCAGTTCTTC.